What follows are 6 T cell receptor beta chains derived from one specimen sequenced in a study of T cell repertoires in aging, cancer and after chemotherapy. TCR beta rearrangements were amplified from peripheral blood genomic DNA. Rearranged V-D-J TRB sequences were amplified with a mixed TRB-A/B primer pool. TCRdb re-analysed the multiplex PCR reads in MiXCR, keeping a single row per CDR3 protein. The sample shows more than 7,000 distinct CDR3 sequences, 30% to 35% of them seen only once. What was sequenced was blood. These receptors came from a human donor in good health.

This chain joins TRBV20-1 and TRBJ1-1; D may be TRBD1 (6 bases). The V gene's germline CDR1 is DFQATT and CDR2 SNEGSKA (reference sequence). Deletions cut 3 bases from V and 0 bases from J, with 8 bases between. The CDR3 runs 13 residues. CDR3 sequence (DNA): TGCAGTGCTAGGTCAGGGGTGAACACTGAAGCTTTCTTT. This encodes CSARSGVNTEAFF.

This chain links TRBV5-1 with TRBJ1-2, with 8 bases identical to TRBD1. The V and J ends lost 2 bases and 0 bases, in that order; junction bases with no gene match: 9. The CDR3 loop spans 17 amino acids. Germline V gives CDR1 SGHRS, CDR2 YFSETQ. Here the CDR3 DNA reads TGCGCCAGCAGCTTTGAGGGGACAGGAACCTCTAACTATGGCTACACCTTC. As protein: CASSFEGTGTSNYGYTF. Drawing the rest from reference TRBV5-1 and TRBJ1-2, the complete variable domain is KAGVTQTPRYLIKTRGQQVTLSCSPISGHRSVSWYQQTPGQGLQFLFEYFSETQRNKGNFPGRFSGRQFSNSRSEMNVSTLELGDSALYLCASSFEGTGTSNYGYTFGSGTRLTVV.

This clonotype qualifies as medium-sized. The chain carries TRBV20-1 and TRBJ1-2, with TRBD1 as a possible D gene (6 bases). This CDR3 comprises 12 residues. V was clipped by 1 base and J by 7 bases, with 10 bases between them. Germline lookup yields CDR1 DFQATT and CDR2 SNEGSKA (reference sequence). In DNA form, the CDR3 reads TGCAGTGCTAGAGGTGGGGGCAGTGGCTACACCTTC. Translated, it gives CSARGGGSGYTF.

The table lists this clonotype with a few counts. This sequence joins TRBV7-2 and TRBJ1-1; D is possibly TRBD1 (6 bases). The CDR3 is 13 residues long. The V end was cut by 4 bases, the J end by 2 bases, with 8 bases between. Germline assignment: CDR1 SGHTA and CDR2 FQGNSA. CDR3 sequence: CASSSDSNTEAFF. The CDR3 region has the DNA TGTGCCAGCAGCTCGGACAGTAACACTGAAGCTTTCTTT.

The rearrangement links TRBV20-1 to TRBJ2-1, with 7 bases fitting TRBD2. Losses at the gene ends were 1 base for V and 7 bases for J; bases not matched to a gene: 7. The CDR3 runs 14 residues. In germline, CDR1 is DFQATT, CDR2 SNEGSKA (reference sequence). The CDR3: CSARAGGRRNEQFF. The CDR3 bases are TGCAGTGCTAGAGCGGGAGGCCGTCGTAATGAGCAGTTCTTC.

The chain uses TRBV6-5 and TRBJ1-5; no firm D call. Germline V gene lookup returns CDR1 MNHEY and CDR2 SVGAGI. The CDR3 loop spans 13 amino acids. V dropped 7 bases and J dropped 4 bases, with 11 bases sitting between them. The CDR3 here is CASTNSENQPQHF. Written as DNA, the CDR3 is TGTGCCAGCACCAACAGCGAAAATCAGCCCCAGCATTTT.